A single sample is the source of the 11 T cell receptor beta chains below, sequenced in a study of blood T cell repertoires in COVID-19. Here immunoSEQ multiplex PCR was the method, and the copy in TCRdb shows in-frame clones only, minus some. The table includes some 50,000 clones, approximately 87% detected once. Sequencing was performed on peripheral blood. Receptors originate from a man over 45 with acute or convalescent COVID-19.

The chain recombines TRBV11-3 with TRBJ2-1; 8 bases align to TRBD2. Trimming cost V 4 bases and J 6 bases; bases outside gene matches: 11. The germline V gene has CDR1 SGHNT and CDR2 YENEEA. The CDR3 consists of 16 residues. In DNA, the CDR3 is TGTGCCAGCAGCTCCCTTCAGACTAGCGTCTCCAATGAGCAGTTCTTC. Encoded protein: CASSSLQTSVSNEQFF.

The V gene is TRBV21-1, the J gene TRBJ1-1; the table names TRBD1, a call not compared with the DNA. TRBV21-1 has pseudogene status. The CDR3 spans 18 residues. The DNA for the CDR3 is TGTGCCAGCAGCCTCCGGACAGGGGGGATCTTCATGAACACTGAAGCTTTCTTT. Its translation is CASSLRTGGIFMNTEAFF.

DNA of the CDR3: TGCGCCAGCAGCATCGACAGGGTGGACGCGGAGCAGTACTTC. It translates to CASSIDRVDAEQYF. V is TRBV5-1 and J is TRBJ2-7; 7 nucleotides align to TRBD1. This CDR3 is built from 14 residues. With V trimmed by 4 bases and J by 7 bases, 11 bases remained unmatched. Germline CDR1 is SGHRS and CDR2 is YFSETQ.

This chain joins TRBV30 and TRBJ1-6, with a possible D match to TRBD1 (6 bases). V was shortened by 4 bases and J by 0 bases, with 19 bases between the two germline ends. The CDR3 is 18 amino acids. The germline V gene encodes CDR1 GTSNPN and CDR2 SVGIG (reference sequence). The CDR3 bases are TGTGCCTGGATCCCGGGGGGCATCTCTAGCTCCTATAATTCACCCCTCCACTTT. It encodes CAWIPGGISSSYNSPLHF.

The chain carries TRBV18 and TRBJ1-4; 7 bases line up with TRBD1. Per the germline V gene, CDR1 is KGHSH and CDR2 is LQKENI. V lost 3 bases to trimming and J lost 7 bases; unmatched junction nucleotides: 11. The CDR3 has 16 residues. The CDR3 region is CASSPRSFRGTEKLFF. CDR3 DNA sequence: TGTGCCAGCTCACCTAGGAGTTTCAGGGGGACTGAAAAACTGTTTTTT.

The genes are TRBV30 and TRBJ1-6; D remains unclear. The CDR3 is 14 amino acids. Germline CDR1 GTSNPN, CDR2 SVGIG (reference sequence). Trimming removed 1 base at V and 7 bases at J, with 11 bases between. As DNA, the CDR3 is TGTGCCTGGAGTGGTCAGTCCCGAAATTCACCCCTCCACTTT. Translated: CAWSGQSRNSPLHF.

The chain combines TRBV27 with TRBJ1-5; 7 bases fit TRBD1. V lost 7 bases and J lost 7; bases outside the gene matches: 7. The germline CDR1 and CDR2 sequences are MNHEY and SMNVEV (reference sequence). The CDR3 is 13 amino acids. The CDR3 spells CASTPPGGQPQHF. CDR3 coding DNA: TGTGCCAGCACCCCGCCAGGGGGGCAGCCCCAGCATTTT.

This sequence joins TRBV6-5 and TRBJ1-2; D remains unclear. V lost 7 bases, J lost 4 bases, and 16 bases lay in between. Germline CDR1 MNHEY, CDR2 SVGAGI. This CDR3 region has 14 residues. CDR3 bases: TGTGCCAGCACCCGAGAGGCAGCCCTCTATGGCTACACCTTC. It yields the protein CASTREAALYGYTF.

The J gene is TRBJ2-7, the V gene TRBV6-1; D is uncertain. The CDR3 contains 15 residues. V was trimmed by 0 bases and J by 4 bases, leaving 13 bases between them. CDR1 is MNHNS and CDR2 is SASEGT in the germline V gene. The CDR3 spells CASSEALGSWYEQYF. CDR3 bases: TGTGCCAGCAGTGAAGCCCTAGGATCCTGGTACGAGCAGTACTTC.

The chain carries TRBV2 and TRBJ2-3; TRBD2 agrees at 7 bases. Trimming removed 7 bases from V and 2 bases from J; junction bases left unmatched: 6. The CDR3 covers 14 residues. Looked up from germline, CDR1 is SNHLY and CDR2 is FYNNEI. CDR3 DNA: TGTGCCAGCAATCTACGGGGGGACACAGATACGCAGTATTTT. This translates into CASNLRGDTDTQYF.

The rearrangement links TRBV30 to TRBJ1-5; D is perhaps TRBD1 (6 bases). CDR3 length equals 13 residues. Trimming took off 0 bases at V and 6 bases at J, with 9 bases between the two ends. Germline assignment: CDR1 GTSNPN and CDR2 SVGIG (reference sequence). CDR3 sequence reads: CAWSVLGGQPQHF. Written as DNA, the CDR3 is TGTGCCTGGAGTGTATTAGGGGGTCAGCCCCAGCATTTT.